Below, 32 T cell receptor beta chains from the same sample are listed, as sequenced in a study of graft-versus-host responses after intestinal transplantation. Sequenced by immunoSEQ multiplex PCR; TCRdb stores in-frame clones only, minus some. In the table there are 40,000 or so clones, about four fifths of which are singletons. The starting material was PBMCs, obtained roughly 34 months after transplant. The receptor set was obtained from a human patient who received an intestinal transplant, so some T cells may come from the graft donor.

This chain uses TRBV27 with TRBJ1-2; D gene uncertain. The CDR3 loop spans 12 amino acids. The germline CDR1 and CDR2 sequences are MNHEY and SMNVEV (reference sequence). The V end lost 4 bases, the J end lost 4 bases, and 7 bases lay between the germline ends. The CDR3 sequence: CASSSHRYGYTF. DNA of the CDR3: TGTGCCAGCAGTTCCCACCGCTATGGCTACACCTTC.

This chain connects TRBV4-1 to TRBJ1-3; 9 bases line up with TRBD1. The junction had 14 bases not matched to a gene; V was cut back by 4 bases and J by 1 base. The CDR3 loop spans 19 amino acids. CDR1 is MGHRA, CDR2 YSYEKL, per germline. The CDR3 DNA follows: TGCGCCAGCAGCCCTCCCTCCGGGACAGGGAGGCTTTCTGGAAACACCATATATTTT. Translating it yields CASSPPSGTGRLSGNTIYF.

The chain has TRBV7-9 and TRBJ2-7, with unresolved D. V lost 4 bases and J 6 bases, leaving 10 bases between the germline ends. There are 12 residues in the CDR3. Germline-derived CDR1 and CDR2 are SEHNR and FQNEAQ (reference sequence). The DNA of the CDR3 is TGTGCCAGCAGCTCAGACACTCCCGAGCAGTACTTC. Translated: CASSSDTPEQYF.

The genes are TRBV9 and TRBJ2-2; D gene unclear. The CDR3 totals 13 residues. V dropped 3 bases and J dropped 2 bases, with 5 bases sitting between them. The germline V gene has CDR1 SGDLS and CDR2 YYNGEE. CDR3 amino acids: CASSDANTGELFF. The CDR3 DNA reads TGTGCCAGCAGCGACGCCAACACCGGGGAGCTGTTTTTT.

The rearrangement links TRBV9 to TRBJ1-2, with D perhaps matching TRBD1 (6 bases). This CDR3 has 13 residues. The V gene lost 4 bases and the J gene lost 8 bases, with 15 bases spanning the gap. Looked up from germline, CDR1 is SGDLS and CDR2 is YYNGEE. The CDR3 DNA follows: TGTGCCAGCAGCCCCCCAGGGAGGGGGGGCTACACCTTC. This translates into CASSPPGRGGYTF.

The chain is built from TRBV28 and TRBJ2-5; D perhaps matches TRBD2 (7 bases). The CDR3 sequence is 14 residues long. Germline lookup yields CDR1 MDHEN and CDR2 SYDVKM. V was clipped by 6 bases and J by 1 base, with 12 bases between them. The CDR3 DNA reads TGTGCCAGCAGGAGGGGGGGTTTCCAAGAGACCCAGTACTTC. As protein: CASRRGGFQETQYF.

The chain employs TRBV5-1 and TRBJ1-3; no firm D call. In germline, CDR1 is SGHRS, CDR2 YFSETQ. The CDR3 runs to 14 residues. V lost 5 bases and J 0 bases, leaving 9 bases between the germline ends. CDR3 DNA sequence: TGCGCCAGCAGACCACAGAGCTCTGGAAACACCATATATTTT. It codes for CASRPQSSGNTIYF.

The chain combines TRBV4-1 with TRBJ2-1; D gene ambiguous. V was trimmed by 6 bases and J by 1 base, leaving 7 bases between them. The CDR3 extends over 13 amino acids. Germline lookup yields CDR1 MGHRA and CDR2 YSYEKL. This CDR3 reads CASSGDSYNEQFF. The CDR3 nucleotides are TGCGCCAGCAGTGGGGATTCCTACAATGAGCAGTTCTTC.

This rearrangement joins TRBV19 to TRBJ2-7; D may correspond to TRBD1 or TRBD2 (5 bases each). V was pared by 5 bases and J by 0 bases, with 11 bases between. The CDR3 spans 14 residues. CDR1 is LNHDA, CDR2 SQIVND, per germline (reference sequence). Here the CDR3 reads CASSPRDASYEQYF. In nucleotides, the CDR3 is TGTGCCAGTAGTCCCCGGGACGCCTCCTACGAGCAGTACTTC.

The rearrangement uses TRBV19 and TRBJ1-4; perhaps TRBD1 as D (5 bases). The V end lost 6 bases, the J end lost 10 bases, and 15 bases lay between the germline ends. This CDR3 spans 13 amino acids. Germline loops: CDR1 LNHDA, CDR2 SQIVND (reference sequence). The CDR3 sequence is CASRGKGPGKLFF. As DNA, the CDR3 is TGTGCCAGTAGGGGTAAGGGGCCGGGAAAACTGTTTTTT.

The rearrangement links TRBV2 to TRBJ2-1; the D gene is possibly TRBD2 (5 bases). From germline, CDR1 is SNHLY and CDR2 FYNNEI. This CDR3 has 15 residues. Trimming pared 3 bases from V and 5 bases from J, leaving 14 bases between. This chain's CDR3 is CASSDGPGIDNEQFF. CDR3 DNA sequence: TGTGCCAGCAGTGATGGCCCCGGGATTGACAATGAGCAGTTCTTC. Filled out from reference TRBV2 and TRBJ2-1, the complete variable domain reads EPEVTQTPSHQVTQMGQEVILRCVPISNHLYFYWYRQILGQKVEFLVSFYNNEISEKSEIFDDQFSVERPDGSNFTLKIRSTKLEDSAMYFCASSDGPGIDNEQFFGPGTRLTVL.

The chain has TRBV7-3 and TRBJ2-6; D is unclear. Germline V gives CDR1 SGHTA, CDR2 FQGTGA. This CDR3 comprises 17 residues. The V gene lost 2 bases and the J gene lost 0 bases, with 11 bases spanning the gap. The CDR3: CASSLGPGRSGANVLTF. For the CDR3, the DNA is TGTGCCAGCAGCTTAGGGCCAGGCCGCTCTGGGGCCAACGTCCTGACTTTC.

V and J are TRBV6-1 and TRBJ2-7; no firm D call. This CDR3 region has 14 residues. Trimming stripped 7 bases from V and 3 bases from J, with 16 bases between. Germline values: CDR1 MNHNS, CDR2 SASEGT. CDR3 in amino acids: CASIKGPPLYEQYF. The CDR3 DNA sequence: TGTGCCAGCATTAAGGGTCCTCCCCTCTACGAGCAGTACTTC.

The chain recombines TRBV27 with TRBJ2-6, with D unresolved. The CDR3 runs 15 residues. Germline V CDR1 and CDR2: MNHEY, SMNVEV (reference sequence). The ends were cut back, 6 bases at V and 4 bases at J, with 13 bases in the middle. CDR3 bases: TGTGCCAGCAGCCCCAGGAGAGTGGGGGCCAACGTCCTGACTTTC. As protein: CASSPRRVGANVLTF.

This chain links TRBV28 with TRBJ1-3, with 9 bases aligning to TRBD1. The germline V gene has CDR1 MDHEN and CDR2 SYDVKM. V gave up 6 bases and J gave up 4 bases; unmatched junction bases: 16. The CDR3 has 18 residues. The CDR3 DNA reads as TGTGCCAGCAGGGAGGGGACAGGGAGCCAGGGGACCGGAAACACCATATATTTT. Protein product: CASREGTGSQGTGNTIYF.

The V gene is TRBV10-3, the J gene TRBJ2-2; the D is unclear. V lost 0 bases and J lost 1, with 3 bases in between. The CDR3 has 14 residues. Germline assignment: CDR1 ENHRY and CDR2 SYGVKD. The CDR3 is CAISESQNTGELFF. The CDR3 nucleotides are TGTGCCATCAGTGAGTCGCAGAACACCGGGGAGCTGTTTTTT.

Relative to its sample, this clone is medium-sized. This chain connects TRBV2 to TRBJ1-6, with D hard to call. Deletions cut 4 bases from V and 6 bases from J, with 7 bases between. This CDR3 has 13 amino acids. Germline CDR1 is SNHLY and CDR2 is FYNNEI. The DNA for the CDR3 is TGTGCCAGCAGTGCTAGTGTTAATTCACCCCTCCACTTT. Translated, it gives CASSASVNSPLHF.

The chain combines TRBV18 with TRBJ1-1, with a tentative D call TRBD1 (5 bases). The CDR3 runs 13 residues. The germline gives CDR1 KGHSH, CDR2 LQKENI. The V end lost 4 bases, the J end lost 0 bases, and 6 bases lay between the germline ends. CDR3 sequence reads: CASSRDLNTEAFF. CDR3 nucleotides: TGTGCCAGCTCACGGGACTTGAACACTGAAGCTTTCTTT.

This clone was seen a few times. The J gene is TRBJ1-6, the V gene TRBV6-1; TRBD1 matches at 8 bases. This CDR3 contains 15 residues. Germline CDR1 MNHNS, CDR2 SASEGT. V lost 4 bases to trimming and J lost 10 bases; unmatched junction nucleotides: 9. Here the CDR3 reads CASSGPTGDRSPLHF. The CDR3, as DNA: TGTGCCAGCAGTGGACCGACAGGGGATCGCTCACCCCTCCACTTT.

V usage is TRBV11-2 and J usage is TRBJ2-7, with TRBD1 matching 8 bases. With V trimmed by 0 bases and J by 3 bases, 10 bases remained unmatched. In germline, CDR1 is SGHAT, CDR2 FQNNGV. This CDR3 region has 17 residues. CDR3 nucleotides: TGTGCCAGCAGCTTAGATGGGGGCAGGGGGCCCTACTACGAGCAGTACTTC. Translating gives CASSLDGGRGPYYEQYF.

The J gene is TRBJ2-7, the V gene TRBV7-2; no firm D call. This CDR3 is built from 15 residues. V was clipped by 5 bases and J by 3 bases, with 17 bases between them. Germline lookup yields CDR1 SGHTA and CDR2 FQGNSA. This CDR3 is CASSPPRGRNYEQYF. The CDR3 DNA sequence: TGTGCCAGCAGCCCTCCCAGAGGCCGCAACTACGAGCAGTACTTC.

This sequence joins TRBV5-1 and TRBJ2-3; 8 nucleotides line up with TRBD2. The CDR3 covers 17 residues. V shed 0 bases and J 2 bases; nucleotides not matched to a gene: 8. Germline-derived CDR1 and CDR2 are SGHRS and YFSETQ. The CDR3 sequence: CASSLALSGGSTDTQYF. The CDR3 DNA is TGCGCCAGCAGCTTGGCTCTTTCGGGGGGGTCCACAGATACGCAGTATTTT.

The chain has TRBV5-8 and TRBJ1-1; D uncertain. This CDR3 region has 13 residues. Germline V gene sequence: CDR1 SGHTS, CDR2 YDEGEE. V was pared by 8 bases and J by 3 bases, with 14 bases between. The CDR3 nucleotides read TGTGCCAGAATTCACCAGATCGACACTGAAGCTTTCTTT. Protein sequence: CARIHQIDTEAFF.

The rearrangement uses TRBV18 and TRBJ1-3; a possible D gene is TRBD1 (6 bases). The CDR3 sequence is 15 residues long. Germline CDR1 and CDR2: KGHSH and LQKENI. The V end was cut by 3 bases, the J end by 6 bases, with 15 bases between. The CDR3 region is CASSPFGGLENTIYF. CDR3 sequence (DNA): TGTGCCAGCTCACCTTTCGGGGGGCTCGAAAACACCATATATTTT.

The chain uses TRBV28 and TRBJ1-4, with D perhaps TRBD1 (5 bases). The ends were cut back, 6 bases at V and 3 bases at J, with 17 bases in the middle. Germline assignment: CDR1 MDHEN and CDR2 SYDVKM. The CDR3 is 16 residues long. The CDR3 coding sequence is TGTGCCAGCAGACCACCCGAGGGGAAGGCTAATGAAAAACTGTTTTTT. Its translation: CASRPPEGKANEKLFF.

This CDR3 reads CGLAYSNEQFF. CDR3 in DNA: TGCGGTCTGGCATATTCCAATGAGCAGTTCTTC. V gene TRBV20-1 combines with J gene TRBJ2-1, with D uncertain. CDR1 DFQATT and CDR2 SNEGSKA come from the germline V gene (reference sequence). CDR3 length equals 11 residues.

The J gene is TRBJ1-3, the V gene TRBV7-9, with a weak D call TRBD1 (5 bases). Germline V gene sequence: CDR1 SEHNR, CDR2 FQNEAQ (reference sequence). The CDR3 totals 12 residues. Trimming pared 6 bases from V and 4 bases from J, leaving 7 bases between. The CDR3 sequence: CASRRQGNTIYF. The CDR3 nucleotides are TGTGCCAGCAGACGACAGGGAAACACCATATATTTT. The entire variable domain, with the rest obtained from reference TRBV7-9 and TRBJ1-3, is as follows: DTGVSQNPRHKITKRGQNVTFRCDPISEHNRLYWYRQTLGQGPEFLTYFQNEAQLEKSRLLSDRFSAERPKGSFSTLEIQRTEQGDSAMYLCASRRQGNTIYFGEGSWLTVV.

This chain connects TRBV7-9 to TRBJ2-5; the D is unclear. Germline CDR1 reads SEHNR; CDR2 reads FQNEAQ (reference sequence). This CDR3 has 14 residues. The V end lost 0 bases, the J end lost 3 bases, and 8 bases lay between the germline ends. The CDR3 spells CASSLAGRKETQYF. The CDR3 DNA follows: TGTGCCAGCAGCTTAGCGGGCAGGAAAGAGACCCAGTACTTC.

This chain joins TRBV10-3 and TRBJ2-7; D assignment may be TRBD1 or TRBD2 (6 bases each). There are 15 residues in the CDR3. The germline V and J ends were trimmed by 1 base and 4 bases, with 14 bases remaining between them. Germline CDR1 is ENHRY and CDR2 is SYGVKD. Here the CDR3 reads CAISELRERGYEQYF. CDR3 nucleotides: TGTGCCATCAGTGAGTTGCGGGAAAGGGGGTACGAGCAGTACTTC.

The chain has TRBV6-1 and TRBJ2-7; a weak D match, TRBD1 (6 bases). Between the trimmed V and J ends, which lost 2 bases and 4 bases, there was a span of 15 bases. The germline V gene has CDR1 MNHNS and CDR2 SASEGT. The CDR3 contains 15 residues. The CDR3 sequence is CASSESTGSSYEQYF. CDR3 nucleotide sequence: TGTGCCAGCAGTGAAAGCACAGGGTCTTCGTACGAGCAGTACTTC.

This clone was seen more than once but under ten times. The chain links TRBV6-4 to TRBJ2-1; tentatively, D is TRBD1 (7 bases). Trimming cost V 3 bases and J 4 bases, with 13 bases left between them. This CDR3 region has 15 residues. Germline V CDR1 and CDR2: MRHNA, SNTAGT. CDR3 loop: CASSDGGGPYNEQFF. The CDR3 region has the DNA TGTGCCAGCAGTGATGGAGGGGGCCCGTACAATGAGCAGTTCTTC.

The genes are TRBV15 and TRBJ2-4, with D possibly being TRBD1 (7 bases). Germline CDR1 and CDR2: LNHNV and YYDKDF (reference sequence). The CDR3 loop spans 17 amino acids. Trimming pared 1 base from V and 3 bases from J, leaving 16 bases between. The CDR3 loop is CATSRAPQGTGKNIQYF. In DNA form, the CDR3 reads TGTGCCACCAGCAGAGCCCCACAGGGGACTGGCAAAAACATTCAGTACTTC. The full variable domain, with the rest looked up from reference TRBV15 and TRBJ2-4, is DAMVIQNPRYQVTQFGKPVTLSCSQTLNHNVMYWYQQKSSQAPKLLFHYYDKDFNNEADTPDNFQSRRPNTSFCFLDIRSPGLGDTAMYLCATSRAPQGTGKNIQYFGAGTRLSVL.